This T cell receptor beta chain was sequenced for a study of regulatory T cells in long-lasting Graves disease. Researchers made TCR beta libraries by using iRepertoire HTBI primers and running Arm-PCR on CDR3 regions. TCRdb reprocessed the multiplex PCR reads with MiXCR, giving one entry per CDR3 protein. The sample shows 350,000 to 450,000 distinct CDR3 sequences, about 15% of them seen only once. With 6 bases removed from V and 0 bases from J, the gap between germline ends came to 9 bases. The CDR3 has 15 residues. Germline V CDR1 and CDR2: PRHDT, FYEKMQ (reference sequence). Time point denoted: newly diagnosed GD, antithyroid drugs for less than 3 months. Following extraction of RNA from PBMCs, that RNA was used to make the TCR library. Concerning this clonotype itself: It is likely a read error: a sequence one base away is far more abundant. Because it lacks the conserved phenylalanine or tryptophan at the end, this CDR3 is likely a read error.

This same sample was also part of a study on T cells in Graves' hyperthyroidism and ophthalmopathy. That report adds: The study enrolled patients aged 18 to 65 with newly diagnosed hyperthyroidism of under 2 months' duration. Most thyroid clonotypes expanded above 0.001 appeared in blood too.

This chain connects TRBV13 to TRBJ2-6; D is ambiguous. The sample in question was peripheral blood mononuclear cells (PBMCs), obtained at new diagnosis, from a patient treated with antithyroid drugs. The sequence came from a middle-aged woman with Graves disease. The CDR3 sequence is CASSTTGSGANVLTS. In DNA, the CDR3 is TGTGCCAGCAGTACGACGGGCTCTGGGGCCAACGTCCTGACTTCC.